This TCR beta chain stems from a study of blood T cell repertoires in COVID-19. Study information: Italy, Spain and the United States were the sources of the convalescent and acute COVID-19 samples. Nucleic acid was either cDNA or gDNA, and it came from T cells, B-cell-depleted T cells, or PBMCs.

Source study methods: Counts of nucleated cells, estimated from reference gene primer amplification, were obtained. This table comes from immunoSEQ multiplex PCR, and its TCRdb copy is limited to in-frame clones, with some not included. V, J and clone size are those of that table, while D and trimming were read from the DNA. The table lists about 280,000 clones, about 82% of them singletons. V was clipped by 10 bases and J by 8 bases; unmatched bases: 13. Germline assignment: CDR1 MNHEY and CDR2 SVGAGI. This CDR3 is 13 amino acids long. V usage is TRBV6-5 and J usage is TRBJ1-1; 7 bases map to TRBD1. This TCR came from a man in his fifties with active or convalescent COVID-19. The sample taken for sequencing was peripheral blood. This chain's CDR3 is CATSDTPGQEAFF. As DNA, the CDR3 is TGTGCCACGTCTGATACCCCGGGACAGGAAGCTTTCTTT.